Sequencing of this T cell receptor (beta chain) was carried out in a study of T-cell reconstitution after alpha-beta-depleted transplantation in children. Unique molecular identifiers were incorporated during preparation of the TCRbeta library. TCRdb called the PCR reads again in MiXCR, with one record for every CDR3 protein. Of some 340,000 distinct CDR3 sequences in the sample, approximately 10% were seen once. Germline-derived CDR1 and CDR2 are LGHNA and YNFKEQ. This CDR3 region has 15 residues. V gave up 3 bases and J gave up 0 bases, with 11 bases separating them. The chain has TRBV4-2 and TRBJ2-5; D uncertain. The receptor was derived from a human donor who donated a stem cell graft to a child with acute lymphoblastic leukemia. The source material was PBMCs from the stem cell graft donor, sampled from the stem cell graft. This chain's CDR3 is CASSHGKEYQETQYF. In DNA, the CDR3 is TGTGCCAGCAGCCATGGAAAGGAGTACCAAGAGACCCAGTACTTC.